This passage covers 2 T cell receptor beta chains from one sample sequenced in a study of beta chain features in type 1 diabetes. Reverse transcribing all isolated RNA meant expressed TCRB transcripts were sequenced. Method: immunoSEQ multiplex PCR; TCRdb's copy keeps in-frame clones and lacks some. This table holds a few hundred thousand clones, over 12% found once. Sequenced input: naive CD4+ T cells from blood. The receptors come from a woman aged 18-35 years in good health.

The chain joins TRBV16 to TRBJ2-5; 7 bases agree with TRBD2. This CDR3 is 15 amino acids long. The junction had 6 bases not matched to a gene; V was cut back by 0 bases and J by 5 bases. Germline V gives CDR1 KGHSY, CDR2 FQNENV. Here the CDR3 reads CASSQSSGGGETQYF. CDR3 nucleotide sequence: TGTGCCAGCAGCCAATCTTCCGGGGGAGGGGAGACCCAGTACTTC.

This clone was counted between two and nine times. V usage is TRBV19 and J usage is TRBJ1-5; weak D call: TRBD1 (5 bases). Germline CDR1 LNHDA, CDR2 SQIVND (reference sequence). Trimming left V 3 bases short and J 1 base short, with 7 bases between. The CDR3 extends over 14 amino acids. The CDR3 region is CASSINRSNQPQHF. As DNA, the CDR3 is TGTGCCAGTAGTATTAACAGGAGCAATCAGCCCCAGCATTTT.